This T cell receptor (beta chain) was retrieved from a study of tumor and adjacent non-tumor tissue in lung cancer. Study information: The cohort had 12 to 13 adenocarcinoma, a couple of squamous cell and 1 small cell patients. Study findings and constraints: Tumor tissue had significantly higher TCR diversity than normal lung. Top 100 clones took a larger repertoire share in normal lung.

As concerns this clonotype: Its antigen is unknown.

No cell sorting was done before RNA was extracted from the tissue. Chemotherapy-naive patients with new lung cancer underwent thoracic surgery in China, August–late 2014. The CDR3 totals 15 residues. V was pared by 2 bases and J by 3 bases, with 13 bases between. Three rounds of nested PCR, following a modified ARM-PCR protocol, produced the TCRbeta library. TCRdb re-called the multiplex PCR reads with MiXCR, one entry per CDR3 protein. The table lists 100,000 to 120,000 distinct CDR3 sequences, approximately 80% of them singletons, with 20% to 25% in the top ten. This TCR derives from a man aged 70-80 years with non-small cell lung cancer. The sample was lung tumor tissue. The chain uses TRBV12-3 or TRBV12-4 and TRBJ1-2; D not certain. CDR3 DNA: TGTGCCAGCAGTTTATTAACAAGGTTTGACTATGGCTACACCTTC. It translates to CASSLLTRFDYGYTF.